These 7 T cell receptor beta chains came from one sample sequenced in a study of cytomegalovirus exposure and HLA in healthy donors. Only in-frame clones appear in the TCRdb table, and some are missing; sequencing was by immunoSEQ multiplex PCR. Here the sample spans some 120,000 clones, about 88% being singletons. The sample comprised PBMCs. These receptors originate from a man under 40 in good health and CMV-seronegative.

The V and J genes are TRBV6-5 and TRBJ1-2, with D possibly matching TRBD1 (5 bases). The ends were cut back, 5 bases at V and 8 bases at J, with 15 bases in the middle. The germline CDR1 and CDR2 sequences are MNHEY and SVGAGI. The CDR3 contains 13 residues. The CDR3 sequence: CASSDSSISGYTF. The CDR3 coding sequence is TGTGCCAGCAGTGACAGCTCCATATCGGGCTACACCTTC.

The gene calls are TRBV7-2 and TRBJ2-1, with D hard to call. Germline V gives CDR1 SGHTA, CDR2 FQGNSA. V gave up 3 bases and J gave up 5 bases, with 8 bases separating them. This CDR3 is 13 amino acids long. The CDR3 sequence is CASSLSANNEQFF. The CDR3 DNA is TGTGCCAGCAGCTTGAGTGCTAACAATGAGCAGTTCTTC.

This rearrangement joins TRBV6-1 to TRBJ2-4; 9 bases fit TRBD1. This CDR3 is 14 amino acids long. V lost 5 bases and J lost 5; bases outside the gene matches: 4. Germline V gene sequence: CDR1 MNHNS, CDR2 SASEGT. CDR3 sequence (DNA): TGTGCCAGCAGTTCGGGACAGGGTGAAAACATTCAGTACTTC. As protein: CASSSGQGENIQYF.

This chain links TRBV2 with TRBJ2-2; TRBD2 agrees at 14 bases. This CDR3 spans 17 amino acids. The V gene end was trimmed by 6 bases and the J gene end by 5 bases; junction bases not matched to a gene: 8. Germline assignment: CDR1 SNHLY and CDR2 FYNNEI. The CDR3 coding sequence is TGTGCCAGCAGCATGGGGACTAGCGGGAGTCGGACCGGGGAGCTGTTTTTT. This codes for CASSMGTSGSRTGELFF.

V is TRBV11-2 and J is TRBJ1-2; D uncertain. The germline gives CDR1 SGHAT, CDR2 FQNNGV. The CDR3 sequence is 13 residues long. V gave up 5 bases and J gave up 2 bases, with 9 bases separating them. As DNA, the CDR3 is TGTGCCAGCAGCGAAACAGTAAACTATGGCTACACCTTC. It yields the protein CASSETVNYGYTF.

This chain joins TRBV5-1 and TRBJ2-5, with D unresolved. V was clipped by 0 bases and J by 3 bases, with 3 bases between them. The germline CDR1 and CDR2 sequences are SGHRS and YFSETQ. This CDR3 spans 12 amino acids. This CDR3 is CASSLVEETQYF. CDR3 DNA: TGCGCCAGCAGCTTGGTAGAAGAGACCCAGTACTTC.

This clone has a handful of counts. The chain recombines TRBV7-2 with TRBJ1-1; perhaps TRBD1 as D (6 bases). This CDR3 is built from 15 residues. The germline CDR1 and CDR2 sequences are SGHTA and FQGNSA. Between the trimmed V and J ends, which lost 2 bases and 8 bases, there was a span of 18 bases. For the CDR3, the DNA is TGTGCCAGCAGCTTATCGCAGGGGTCGGCCCACGAAGCTTTCTTT. Its protein is CASSLSQGSAHEAFF.